This TCR beta chain was sequenced in a study of T cell changes during pregnancy in multiple sclerosis. Sequenced by immunoSEQ multiplex PCR; TCRdb stores in-frame clones only, minus some. The sample shows 35,000 to 45,000 clones, 90% of them seen only once. Sequencing used peripheral blood, obtained in the second trimester of pregnancy. The receptor was derived from a female donor in good health, enrolled as a control in a pregnancy study.

CDR3 sequence: CASSRLVPTDTQYF. DNA for the CDR3: TGCGCCAGCAGTAGACTAGTTCCGACAGATACGCAGTATTTT. This sequence joins TRBV10-1 and TRBJ2-3; D perhaps matches TRBD2 (6 bases). Trimming removed 5 bases from V and 3 bases from J, with 12 bases in between. Germline CDR1 and CDR2: WNHNN and SYGVQD (reference sequence). CDR3 length: 14 residues.